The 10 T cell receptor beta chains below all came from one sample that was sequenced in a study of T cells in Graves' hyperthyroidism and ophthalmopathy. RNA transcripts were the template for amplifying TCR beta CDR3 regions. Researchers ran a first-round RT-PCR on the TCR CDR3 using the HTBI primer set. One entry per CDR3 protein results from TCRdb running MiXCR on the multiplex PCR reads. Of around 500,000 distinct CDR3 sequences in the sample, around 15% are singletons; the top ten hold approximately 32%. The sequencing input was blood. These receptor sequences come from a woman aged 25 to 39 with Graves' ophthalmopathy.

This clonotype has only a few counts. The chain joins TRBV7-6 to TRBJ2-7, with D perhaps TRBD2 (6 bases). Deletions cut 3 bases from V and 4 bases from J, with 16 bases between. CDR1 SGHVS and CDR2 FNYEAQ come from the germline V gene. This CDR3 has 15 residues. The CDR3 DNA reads TGTGCCAGCAGCTTCTTGGAGGGAGGCCGTTACGAGCAGTACTTC. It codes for CASSFLEGGRYEQYF.

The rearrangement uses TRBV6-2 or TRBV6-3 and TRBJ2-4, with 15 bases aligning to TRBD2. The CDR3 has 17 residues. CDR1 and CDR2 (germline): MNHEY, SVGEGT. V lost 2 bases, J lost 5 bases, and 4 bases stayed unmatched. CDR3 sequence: CASSYPGTSGGQNIQYF. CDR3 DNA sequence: TGTGCCAGCAGTTACCCCGGGACTAGCGGGGGGCAAAACATTCAGTACTTC.

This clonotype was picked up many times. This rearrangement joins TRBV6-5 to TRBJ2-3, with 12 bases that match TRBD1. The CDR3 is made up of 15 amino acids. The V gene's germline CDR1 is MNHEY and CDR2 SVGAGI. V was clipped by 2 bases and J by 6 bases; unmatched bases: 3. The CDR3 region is CASSYGDRGRDTQYF. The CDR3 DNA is TGTGCCAGCAGTTACGGGGACAGGGGGCGGGATACGCAGTATTTT.

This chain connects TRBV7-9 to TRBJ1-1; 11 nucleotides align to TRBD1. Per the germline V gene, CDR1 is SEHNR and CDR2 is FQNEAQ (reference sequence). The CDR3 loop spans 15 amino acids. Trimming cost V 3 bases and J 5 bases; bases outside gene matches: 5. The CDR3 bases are TGTGCCAGCAGCTTTGCGGGGACAGGGGGGACTGAAGCTTTCTTT. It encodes CASSFAGTGGTEAFF.

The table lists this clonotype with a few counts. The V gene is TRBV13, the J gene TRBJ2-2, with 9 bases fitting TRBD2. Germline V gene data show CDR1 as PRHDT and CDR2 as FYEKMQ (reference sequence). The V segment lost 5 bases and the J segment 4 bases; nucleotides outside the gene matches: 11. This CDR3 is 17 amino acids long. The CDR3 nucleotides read TGTGCCAGCAGCCCGCTTAGCGGGAGTTTGGGCACCGGGGAGCTGTTTTTT. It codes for CASSPLSGSLGTGELFF. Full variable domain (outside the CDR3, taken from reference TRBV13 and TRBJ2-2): AAGVIQSPRHLIKEKRETATLKCYPIPRHDTVYWYQQGPGQDPQFLISFYEKMQSDKGSIPDRFSAQQFSDYHSELNMSSLELGDSALYFCASSPLSGSLGTGELFFGEGSRLTVL.

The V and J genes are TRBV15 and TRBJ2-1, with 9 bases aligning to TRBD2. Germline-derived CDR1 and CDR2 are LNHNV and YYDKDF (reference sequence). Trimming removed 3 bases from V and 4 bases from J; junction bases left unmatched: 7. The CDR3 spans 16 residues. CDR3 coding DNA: TGTGCCACCAGCAGGGGTTTAGCGGGAGTATACAATGAGCAGTTCTTC. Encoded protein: CATSRGLAGVYNEQFF.

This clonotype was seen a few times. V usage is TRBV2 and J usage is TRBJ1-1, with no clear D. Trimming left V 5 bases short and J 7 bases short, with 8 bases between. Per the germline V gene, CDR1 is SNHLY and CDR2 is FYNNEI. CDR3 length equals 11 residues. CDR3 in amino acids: CASSPRDEAFF. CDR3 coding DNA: TGTGCCAGCAGTCCCCGGGATGAAGCTTTCTTT.

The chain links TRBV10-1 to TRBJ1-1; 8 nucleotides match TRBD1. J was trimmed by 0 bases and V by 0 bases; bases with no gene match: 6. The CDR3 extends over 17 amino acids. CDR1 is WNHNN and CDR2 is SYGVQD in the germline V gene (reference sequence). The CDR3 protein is CASSESGGQAVNTEAFF. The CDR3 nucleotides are TGCGCCAGCAGTGAGTCGGGGGGACAGGCAGTGAACACTGAAGCTTTCTTT.

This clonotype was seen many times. The CDR3 is CASSFTGDHYGYTF. In DNA form, the CDR3 reads TGTGCCAGCAGTTTCACGGGGGATCATTATGGCTACACCTTC. V is TRBV28 and J is TRBJ1-2; the D gene is possibly TRBD1 (5 bases). Germline V gene data show CDR1 as MDHEN and CDR2 as SYDVKM. The V and J ends lost 3 bases and 5 bases respectively, with 13 bases between them. There are 14 residues in the CDR3.

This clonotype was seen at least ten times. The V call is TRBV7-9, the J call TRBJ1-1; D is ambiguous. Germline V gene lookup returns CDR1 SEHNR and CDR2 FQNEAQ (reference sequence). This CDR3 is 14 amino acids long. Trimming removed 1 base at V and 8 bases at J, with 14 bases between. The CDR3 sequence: CASSLVLAATEAFF. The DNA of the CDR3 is TGTGCCAGCAGCTTAGTCTTGGCGGCAACCGAAGCTTTCTTT.